The rows below give T cell receptor beta chains drawn from one sample of a study of T cell repertoires in cytomegalovirus infection. From the reads, TCRdb called clonotypes with MiXCR, one entry per CDR3 protein. The profile shows around 89,000 distinct CDR3 sequences, approximately 32% of them singletons. No antigens are known for them. The input for sequencing was CD8+ T cells from cultured PBMCs, taken from culture after CMV antigen stimulation. Receptors originate from a human donor in good health (CMV status not recorded). Some clones in this sample may be carry-over from other donors' samples. The CDR3 runs from the conserved cysteine through the conserved F or W. D genes are given only for firm matches. Clone size appears in some rows only: once, few, many, or a class for an expanded clone.

J gene: TRBJ2-7; V gene: TRBV6-5; D gene: NA; clone size: many; CDR3 DNA: TGTGCCAGCAGTTACCGACCCGGGACAATCGGCTACGAGCAGTACTTC; CDR3 protein: CASSYRPGTIGYEQYF
J gene: TRBJ2-2; V gene: TRBV5-4; D gene: TRBD1; clone size: NA; CDR3 DNA: TGTGCCAGCAGCTCACCGGGACAGGGGGCCCCGAACACCGGGGAGCTGTTTTTT; CDR3 protein: CASSSPGQGAPNTGELFF
J gene: TRBJ2-7; V gene: TRBV7-9; D gene: NA; clone size: many; CDR3 DNA: TGTGCCAGCAGCGGGGACATACCCTACGAGCAGTACTTC; CDR3 protein: CASSGDIPYEQYF
J gene: TRBJ1-1; V gene: TRBV19; D gene: TRBD1; clone size: once; CDR3 DNA: TGTGCCAGTAGCCAAGACAGGGGGACGAACACTGAAGCTTTCTTT; CDR3 protein: CASSQDRGTNTEAFF
J gene: TRBJ1-5; V gene: TRBV14; D gene: NA; clone size: NA; CDR3 DNA: TGTGCCAGCAGCCAAGAGGGTCTGTTCTATAGCAATCAGCCCCAGCATTTT; CDR3 protein: CASSQEGLFYSNQPQHF
J gene: TRBJ2-7; V gene: TRBV12-3/TRBV12-4; D gene: NA; clone size: many; CDR3 DNA: TGTGCCAGCAGTTTAAAGGGGCCCTACGAGCAGTACTTC; CDR3 protein: CASSLKGPYEQYF
J gene: TRBJ1-3; V gene: TRBV7-9; D gene: NA; clone size: NA; CDR3 DNA: TGTGCCAGCAGCTGGGACAACTCTGGAAACACCATATATTTT; CDR3 protein: CASSWDNSGNTIYF
J gene: TRBJ2-1; V gene: TRBV7-8; D gene: NA; clone size: many; CDR3 DNA: TGTGCCAGCAGCTCAACAGCGGCTAGCTCCTACAATGAGCAGTTCTTC; CDR3 protein: CASSSTAASSYNEQFF
J gene: TRBJ2-1; V gene: TRBV29-1; D gene: TRBD2; clone size: NA; CDR3 DNA: TGCAGCGTTGAGGTGGGGGGGAAATATGAGCAGTTCTTC; CDR3 protein: CSVEVGGKYEQFF
J gene: TRBJ2-7; V gene: TRBV7-2; D gene: NA; clone size: NA; CDR3 DNA: TGTGCCAGCAGCTTTGGCCGCGCCTACGAGCAGTACTTC; CDR3 protein: CASSFGRAYEQYF
J gene: TRBJ1-2; V gene: TRBV27; D gene: NA; clone size: few; CDR3 DNA: TGTGCCAGCAGTTTCGAGGGATCCGGGACGGCCTATGGCTACACCTTC; CDR3 protein: CASSFEGSGTAYGYTF
J gene: TRBJ2-7; V gene: TRBV9; D gene: NA; clone size: once; CDR3 DNA: TGTGCCAGCAGCTCTGGACAGAACCCCTACGAGCAGTACTTC; CDR3 protein: CASSSGQNPYEQYF
J gene: TRBJ1-1; V gene: TRBV12-3/TRBV12-4; D gene: NA; clone size: few; CDR3 DNA: TGTGCCAGCAGTTCGGGCCCGGAGGCTTTCTTT; CDR3 protein: CASSSGPEAFF
J gene: TRBJ2-7; V gene: TRBV29-1; D gene: NA; clone size: few; CDR3 DNA: TGCAGCGTGATGACAGGCTCCTACGAGCAGTACTTC; CDR3 protein: CSVMTGSYEQYF
J gene: TRBJ2-1; V gene: TRBV30; D gene: NA; clone size: few; CDR3 DNA: TGTGCCTGGAGTGGGTCGCAAGGATATGGCCGTTACAATGAGCAGTTCTTC; CDR3 protein: CAWSGSQGYGRYNEQFF
J gene: TRBJ1-3; V gene: TRBV7-2; D gene: NA; clone size: few; CDR3 DNA: TGTGCCAGCAGCTTAGCTGGGTCCTTCAGGGTATCGGGAAACACCATATATTTT; CDR3 protein: CASSLAGSFRVSGNTIYF
J gene: TRBJ2-3; V gene: TRBV7-2; D gene: TRBD2; clone size: many; CDR3 DNA: TGTGCCAGCAGCTCCACCCGGTTAGCGGGGGGGCCGGGAGATACGCAGTATTTT; CDR3 protein: CASSSTRLAGGPGDTQYF
J gene: TRBJ1-1; V gene: TRBV7-6; D gene: NA; clone size: few; CDR3 DNA: TGTGCCAGCAGCTTAGTACCAGGGAGGAACACTGAAGCTTTCTTT; CDR3 protein: CASSLVPGRNTEAFF
J gene: TRBJ2-7; V gene: TRBV11-2; D gene: TRBD1; clone size: many; CDR3 DNA: TGTGCCAGCAGCTTGGGGACAGGGGTTATATACGAGCAGTACTTC; CDR3 protein: CASSLGTGVIYEQYF
J gene: TRBJ2-1; V gene: TRBV4-1; D gene: TRBD1; clone size: NA; CDR3 DNA: TGCGCCAGCAGCCACTGGACAGGGACCGTCCACAATGAGCAGTTCTTC; CDR3 protein: CASSHWTGTVHNEQFF
J gene: TRBJ1-5; V gene: TRBV20-1; D gene: NA; clone size: NA; CDR3 DNA: TGCAGTGCTAGAGACGACGGGGATAATCAATATCAGCCCCAGCATTTT; CDR3 protein: CSARDDGDNQYQPQHF
J gene: TRBJ1-2; V gene: TRBV5-1; D gene: NA; clone size: NA; CDR3 DNA: TGCGCCAGCACCCCATTGGGGGGGTTTGGCTACACCTTC; CDR3 protein: CASTPLGGFGYTF
J gene: TRBJ1-3; V gene: TRBV9; D gene: NA; clone size: NA; CDR3 DNA: TGTGCCAGCAGCCCCGCCGGGACGCCAAGTATAAACACCATATATTTT; CDR3 protein: CASSPAGTPSINTIYF
J gene: TRBJ1-1; V gene: TRBV28; D gene: NA; clone size: NA; CDR3 DNA: TGTGCCAGCAGTTTAAGGGAGACAGGGAACACTGAAGCTTTCTTT; CDR3 protein: CASSLRETGNTEAFF
J gene: TRBJ2-7; V gene: TRBV9; D gene: NA; clone size: NA; CDR3 DNA: TGTGCCAGCAGCGTAAGCCAGGGGCCTTCCTACGAGCAGTACTTC; CDR3 protein: CASSVSQGPSYEQYF
J gene: TRBJ1-6; V gene: TRBV20-1; D gene: TRBD1; clone size: NA; CDR3 DNA: TGCAGTGCCTACGGACTTCGGACAGGCTATAATTCACCCCTCCACTTT; CDR3 protein: CSAYGLRTGYNSPLHF
J gene: TRBJ2-7; V gene: TRBV7-9; D gene: TRBD1; clone size: many; CDR3 DNA: TGTGCCAGCAGCTCCACGTTGACAGGGGGTAGCTCCTACGAGCAGTACTTC; CDR3 protein: CASSSTLTGGSSYEQYF
J gene: TRBJ1-1; V gene: TRBV7-2; D gene: NA; clone size: NA; CDR3 DNA: TGTGCCAGCAGCTTAGCAGGGTACGGGAACACTGAAGCTTTCTTT; CDR3 protein: CASSLAGYGNTEAFF
J gene: TRBJ1-1; V gene: TRBV19; D gene: NA; clone size: NA; CDR3 DNA: TGTGCCAGTAAGAAATCTGCGTACACTGAAGCTTTCTTT; CDR3 protein: CASKKSAYTEAFF
J gene: TRBJ2-3; V gene: TRBV9; D gene: TRBD2; clone size: NA; CDR3 DNA: TGTGCCAGCGGGGGGGGGGCTAGCGGGGGAGCTAGCACAGATACGCAGTATTTT; CDR3 protein: CASGGGASGGASTDTQYF
J gene: TRBJ1-1; V gene: TRBV19; D gene: NA; clone size: few; CDR3 DNA: TGTGCCAGTAGCCCAGCGTCAGCCAGATTTGAAGCTTTCTTT; CDR3 protein: CASSPASARFEAFF
J gene: TRBJ2-1; V gene: TRBV12-3/TRBV12-4; D gene: NA; clone size: few; CDR3 DNA: TGTGCCAGCAGTTCCGCGGGTTCCTACAATGAGCAGTTCTTC; CDR3 protein: CASSSAGSYNEQFF
J gene: TRBJ1-2; V gene: TRBV5-4; D gene: TRBD1; clone size: few; CDR3 DNA: TGTGCCAGCAGCTCTTCAGGGGGCGTAGCCTATGGCTACACCTTC; CDR3 protein: CASSSSGGVAYGYTF
J gene: TRBJ1-6; V gene: TRBV19; D gene: NA; clone size: NA; CDR3 DNA: TGTGCCAGTAGCTTTAGCTCCTATAATTCACCCCTCCACTTT; CDR3 protein: CASSFSSYNSPLHF
J gene: TRBJ2-4; V gene: TRBV12-3/TRBV12-4; D gene: NA; clone size: NA; CDR3 DNA: TGTGCCAGCAGCTACCCGAAAAACATTCAGTACTTC; CDR3 protein: CASSYPKNIQYF
J gene: TRBJ1-1; V gene: TRBV27; D gene: NA; clone size: few; CDR3 DNA: TGTGCCAGCAGAGAGGGAATGAACACTGAAGCTTTCTTT; CDR3 protein: CASREGMNTEAFF
J gene: TRBJ1-5; V gene: TRBV28; D gene: NA; clone size: many; CDR3 DNA: TGTGCCAGCAGTGGGGGGGAAGGCAATCAGCCCCAGCATTTT; CDR3 protein: CASSGGEGNQPQHF
J gene: TRBJ2-1; V gene: TRBV24-1; D gene: TRBD2; clone size: NA; CDR3 DNA: TGTGCCACCAGTGAGACTAGCGGGGGAGCCTACAATGAGCAGTTCTTC; CDR3 protein: CATSETSGGAYNEQFF
J gene: TRBJ2-1; V gene: TRBV2; D gene: NA; clone size: NA; CDR3 DNA: TGTGCCAGCAGTTTTTTTATGGAGAGCTCCTACAATGAGCAGTTCTTC; CDR3 protein: CASSFFMESSYNEQFF
J gene: TRBJ2-3; V gene: TRBV7-2; D gene: TRBD2; clone size: few; CDR3 DNA: TGTGCCAGCAGCCATCTAGCGGGCACAGATACGCAGTATTTT; CDR3 protein: CASSHLAGTDTQYF
J gene: TRBJ2-4; V gene: TRBV7-3; D gene: NA; clone size: few; CDR3 DNA: TGTGCCAGCAGCCAGGGTGGGGGCAACATTCAGTACTTC; CDR3 protein: CASSQGGGNIQYF
J gene: TRBJ2-2; V gene: TRBV10-3; D gene: NA; clone size: few; CDR3 DNA: TGTGCCATCAGGCCGGGACCCACCGGGGAGCTGTTTTTT; CDR3 protein: CAIRPGPTGELFF